Below, one T cell receptor (beta chain) is given with its context. This record belongs to a study of blood T cell repertoires in COVID-19. The overall study: There were acute and convalescent COVID-19 samples, and they came from the United States, Italy and Spain. Nucleic acid was either cDNA or gDNA, and it came from T cells, B-cell-depleted T cells, or PBMCs.

Only in-frame clones appear in the TCRdb table, and some are missing; sequencing was by immunoSEQ multiplex PCR. The sample records about 44,000 clones, about 70% being singletons. Trimming took 4 bases from V and 1 from J, leaving 9 bases between them. The CDR3 totals 13 residues. Per the germline V gene, CDR1 is SQVTM and CDR2 is ANQGSEA. The specimen sequenced was peripheral blood. The TCR comes from an elderly man with acute or convalescent COVID-19. The chain combines TRBV29-1 with TRBJ2-3; possible D gene TRBD2, 5 bases. Written as DNA, the CDR3 is TGCAGCGTTGTCCGGGATCGCACAGATACGCAGTATTTT. This encodes CSVVRDRTDTQYF.